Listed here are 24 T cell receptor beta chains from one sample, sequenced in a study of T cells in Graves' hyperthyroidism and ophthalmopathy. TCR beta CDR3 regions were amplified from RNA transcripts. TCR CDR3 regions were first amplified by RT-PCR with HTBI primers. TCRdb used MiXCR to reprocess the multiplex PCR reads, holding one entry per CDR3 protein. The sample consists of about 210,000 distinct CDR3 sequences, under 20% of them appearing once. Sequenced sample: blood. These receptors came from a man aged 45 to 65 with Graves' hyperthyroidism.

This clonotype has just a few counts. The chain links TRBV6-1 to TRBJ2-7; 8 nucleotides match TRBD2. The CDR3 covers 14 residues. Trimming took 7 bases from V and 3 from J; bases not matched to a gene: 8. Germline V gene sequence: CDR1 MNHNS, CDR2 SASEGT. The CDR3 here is CASKEREFLYEQYF. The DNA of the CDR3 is TGTGCCAGCAAGGAGCGGGAGTTCCTCTACGAGCAGTACTTC.

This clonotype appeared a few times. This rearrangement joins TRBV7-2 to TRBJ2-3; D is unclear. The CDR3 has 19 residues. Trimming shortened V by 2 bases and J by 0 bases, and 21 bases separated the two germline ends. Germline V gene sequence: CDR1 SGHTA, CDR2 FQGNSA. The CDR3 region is CASSLFISISFISTDTQYF. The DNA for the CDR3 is TGTGCCAGCAGCTTATTTATTTCGATATCTTTTATTAGCACAGATACGCAGTATTTT.

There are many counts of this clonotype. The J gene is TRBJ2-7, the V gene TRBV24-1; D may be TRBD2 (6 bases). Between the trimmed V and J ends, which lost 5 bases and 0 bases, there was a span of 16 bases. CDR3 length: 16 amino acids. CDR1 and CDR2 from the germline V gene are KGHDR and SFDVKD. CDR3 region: CATSGSAGQGSYEQYF. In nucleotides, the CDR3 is TGTGCCACCAGTGGTTCGGCGGGGCAGGGCTCCTACGAGCAGTACTTC.

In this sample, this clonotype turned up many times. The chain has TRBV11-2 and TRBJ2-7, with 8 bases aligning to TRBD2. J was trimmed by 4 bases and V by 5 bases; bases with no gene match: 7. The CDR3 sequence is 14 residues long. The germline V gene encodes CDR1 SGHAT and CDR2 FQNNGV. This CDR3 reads CASSEEASGYEQYF. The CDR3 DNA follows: TGTGCCAGCAGCGAAGAGGCTAGCGGGTACGAGCAGTACTTC.

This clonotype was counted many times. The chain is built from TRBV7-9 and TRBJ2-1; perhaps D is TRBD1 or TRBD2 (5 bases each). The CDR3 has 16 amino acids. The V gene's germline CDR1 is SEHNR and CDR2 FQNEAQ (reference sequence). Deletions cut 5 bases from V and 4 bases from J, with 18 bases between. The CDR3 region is CASSPGLVGRYNEQFF. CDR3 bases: TGTGCCAGCAGCCCAGGGCTTGTGGGACGTTACAATGAGCAGTTCTTC.

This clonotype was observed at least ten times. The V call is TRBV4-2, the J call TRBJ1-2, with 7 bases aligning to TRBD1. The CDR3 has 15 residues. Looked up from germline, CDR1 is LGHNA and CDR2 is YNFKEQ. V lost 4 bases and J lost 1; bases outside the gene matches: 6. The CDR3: CASSPLQGNNYGYTF. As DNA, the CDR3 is TGTGCCAGCAGCCCTCTACAGGGGAATAACTATGGCTACACCTTC.

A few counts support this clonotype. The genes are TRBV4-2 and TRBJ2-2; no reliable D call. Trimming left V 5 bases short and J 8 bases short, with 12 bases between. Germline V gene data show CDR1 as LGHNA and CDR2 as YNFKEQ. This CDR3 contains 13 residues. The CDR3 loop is CASSRETGGELFF. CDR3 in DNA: TGTGCCAGCAGCAGGGAAACCGGGGGGGAGCTGTTTTTT.

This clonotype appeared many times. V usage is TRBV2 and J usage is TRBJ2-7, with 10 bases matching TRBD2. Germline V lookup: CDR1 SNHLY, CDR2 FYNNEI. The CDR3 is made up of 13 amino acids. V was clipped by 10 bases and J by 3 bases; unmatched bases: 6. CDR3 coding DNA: TGTGCCACTAGAGCGGGAGGGAGCTACGAGCAGTACTTC. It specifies CATRAGGSYEQYF.

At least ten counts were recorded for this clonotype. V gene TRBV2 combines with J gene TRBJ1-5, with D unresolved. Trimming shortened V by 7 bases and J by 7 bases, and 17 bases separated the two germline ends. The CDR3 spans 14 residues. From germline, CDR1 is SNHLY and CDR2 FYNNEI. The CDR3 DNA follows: TGTGCCAGCACTAGAGAGAGGGAAGGACAGCCCCAGCATTTT. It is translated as CASTREREGQPQHF.

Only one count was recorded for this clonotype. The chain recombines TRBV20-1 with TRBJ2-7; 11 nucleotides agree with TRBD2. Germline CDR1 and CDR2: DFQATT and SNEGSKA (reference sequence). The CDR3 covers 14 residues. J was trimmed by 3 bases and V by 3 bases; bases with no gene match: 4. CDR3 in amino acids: CSARTGTSGYEQYF. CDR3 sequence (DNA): TGCAGTGCTAGGACCGGGACTAGCGGCTACGAGCAGTACTTC.

The CDR3 nucleotides are TGTGCCAGCAATCCCAGGTGGGGCGCAACTAATGAAAAACTGTTTTTT. Translating gives CASNPRWGATNEKLFF. This chain joins TRBV28 and TRBJ1-4; D is possibly TRBD1 (5 bases). CDR1 and CDR2 (germline): MDHEN, SYDVKM. Deletions cut 7 bases from V and 0 bases from J, with 15 bases between. The CDR3 totals 16 residues.

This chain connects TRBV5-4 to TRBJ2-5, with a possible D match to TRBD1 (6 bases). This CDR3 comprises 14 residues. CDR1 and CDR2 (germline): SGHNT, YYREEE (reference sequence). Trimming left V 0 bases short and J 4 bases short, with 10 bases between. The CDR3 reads CASSLDRVLETQYF. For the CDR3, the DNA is TGTGCCAGCAGCTTGGACAGGGTACTAGAGACCCAGTACTTC.

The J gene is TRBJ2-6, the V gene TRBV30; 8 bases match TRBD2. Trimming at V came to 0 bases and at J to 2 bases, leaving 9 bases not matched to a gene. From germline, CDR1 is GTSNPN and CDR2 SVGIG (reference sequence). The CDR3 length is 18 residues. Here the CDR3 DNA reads TGTGCCTGGAGTGTACTTCGGAGCGGGAGTACTGGGGCCAACGTCCTGACTTTC. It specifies CAWSVLRSGSTGANVLTF.

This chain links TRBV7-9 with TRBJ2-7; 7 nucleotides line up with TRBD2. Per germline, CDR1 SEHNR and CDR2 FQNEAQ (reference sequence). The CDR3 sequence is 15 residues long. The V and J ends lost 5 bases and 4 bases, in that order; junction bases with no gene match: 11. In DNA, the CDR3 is TGTGCCAGCAGCCATTACCGGGCGGGGGAATACGAGCAGTACTTC. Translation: CASSHYRAGEYEQYF.

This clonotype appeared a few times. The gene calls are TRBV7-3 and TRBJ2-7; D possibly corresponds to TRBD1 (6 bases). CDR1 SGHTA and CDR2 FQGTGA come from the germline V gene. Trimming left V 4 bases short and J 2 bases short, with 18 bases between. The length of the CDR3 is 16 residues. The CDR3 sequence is CASSSGIGTNTYEQYF. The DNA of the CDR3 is TGTGCCAGCAGCTCGGGCATCGGGACAAATACCTACGAGCAGTACTTC.

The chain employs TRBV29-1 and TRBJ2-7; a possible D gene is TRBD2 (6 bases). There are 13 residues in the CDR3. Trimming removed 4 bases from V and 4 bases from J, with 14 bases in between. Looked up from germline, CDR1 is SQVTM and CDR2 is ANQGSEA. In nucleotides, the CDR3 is TGCAGCGTTGTTGGGGGAGGAGCGTACGAGCAGTACTTC. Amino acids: CSVVGGGAYEQYF.

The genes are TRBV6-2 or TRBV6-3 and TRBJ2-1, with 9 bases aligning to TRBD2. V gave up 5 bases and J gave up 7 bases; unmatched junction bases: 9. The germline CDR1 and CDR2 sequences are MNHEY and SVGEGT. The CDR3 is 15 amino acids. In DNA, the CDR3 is TGTGCCAGCAGTATGGGTCTAGCGGGGACTAATGAGCAGTTCTTC. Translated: CASSMGLAGTNEQFF.

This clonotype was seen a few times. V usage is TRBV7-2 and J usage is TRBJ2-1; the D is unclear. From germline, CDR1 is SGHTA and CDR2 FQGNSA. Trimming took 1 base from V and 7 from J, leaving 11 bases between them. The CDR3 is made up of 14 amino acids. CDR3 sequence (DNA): TGTGCCAGCAGCTTAGGGCGAAGGGTGAATGAGCAGTTCTTC. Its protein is CASSLGRRVNEQFF.

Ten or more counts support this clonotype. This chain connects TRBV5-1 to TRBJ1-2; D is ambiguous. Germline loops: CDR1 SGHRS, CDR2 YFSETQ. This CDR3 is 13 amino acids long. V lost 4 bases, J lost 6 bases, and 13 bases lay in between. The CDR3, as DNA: TGCGCCAGCAGCCCGGAGGCGGTCGATGGCTACACCTTC. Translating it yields CASSPEAVDGYTF.

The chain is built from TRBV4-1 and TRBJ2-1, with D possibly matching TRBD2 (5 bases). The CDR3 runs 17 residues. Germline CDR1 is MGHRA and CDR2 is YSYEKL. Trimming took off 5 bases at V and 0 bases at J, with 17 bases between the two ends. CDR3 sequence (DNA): TGCGCCAGCAGCGGGATGAGGGAGCAAGTCTCCTACAATGAGCAGTTCTTC. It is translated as CASSGMREQVSYNEQFF.

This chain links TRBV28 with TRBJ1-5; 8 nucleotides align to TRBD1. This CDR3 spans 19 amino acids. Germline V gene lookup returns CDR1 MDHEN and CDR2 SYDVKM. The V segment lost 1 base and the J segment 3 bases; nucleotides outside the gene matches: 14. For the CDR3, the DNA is TGTGCCAGCAGTTTATTAGATTTCCGACAGGGGAGAGTCAATCAGCCCCAGCATTTT. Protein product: CASSLLDFRQGRVNQPQHF. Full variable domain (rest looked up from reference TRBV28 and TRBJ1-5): DVKVTQSSRYLVKRTGEKVFLECVQDMDHENMFWYRQDPGLGLRLIYFSYDVKMKEKGDIPEGYSVSREKKERFSLILESASTNQTSMYLCASSLLDFRQGRVNQPQHFGDGTRLSIL.

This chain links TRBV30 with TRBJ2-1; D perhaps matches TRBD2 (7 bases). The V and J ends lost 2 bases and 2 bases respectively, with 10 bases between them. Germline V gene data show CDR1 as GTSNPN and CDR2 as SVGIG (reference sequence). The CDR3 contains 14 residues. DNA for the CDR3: TGTGCCTGGAGTTCCGGGGGGCCCTACAATGAGCAGTTCTTC. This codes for CAWSSGGPYNEQFF.

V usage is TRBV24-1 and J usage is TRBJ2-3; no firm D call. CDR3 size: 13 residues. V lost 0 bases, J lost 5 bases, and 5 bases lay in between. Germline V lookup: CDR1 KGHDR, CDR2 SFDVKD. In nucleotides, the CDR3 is TGTGCCACCAGTGATTTGGGCCAAGATACGCAGTATTTT. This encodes CATSDLGQDTQYF.

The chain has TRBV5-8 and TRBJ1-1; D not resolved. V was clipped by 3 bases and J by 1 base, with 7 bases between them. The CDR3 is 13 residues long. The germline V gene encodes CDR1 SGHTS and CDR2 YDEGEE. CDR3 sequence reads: CASSSTWNTEAFF. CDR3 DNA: TGTGCCAGCAGCTCGACTTGGAACACTGAAGCTTTCTTT. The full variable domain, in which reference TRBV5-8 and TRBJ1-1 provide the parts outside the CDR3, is EAGVTQSPTHLIKTRGQQATLRCSPISGHTSVYWYQQALGLGLQFLLWYDEGEERNRGNFPPRFSGRQFPNYSSELNVNALELEDSALYLCASSSTWNTEAFFGQGTRLTVV.